This record looks at one TCR beta chain sequence and its context. Its antigen is still unknown. The V gene lost 6 bases and the J gene lost 6 bases, with 23 bases spanning the gap. This CDR3 contains 16 residues. The record originates from a study of T-cell reconstitution after alpha-beta-depleted transplantation in children. The library targeted TCRbeta and was prepared with unique molecular identifiers. TCRdb passed the PCR reads through MiXCR, listing each CDR3 protein once. Of about 1,000,000 distinct CDR3 sequences listed, roughly 29% were seen once; the top ten hold roughly 31%. General observations from the study: There were reportedly several hundred expanded graft clones from which alpha-beta T cells came about two months after transplant. The authors attributed T-cell counts and diversity one year after transplant mostly to newly produced T cells.

This material consisted of PBMCs, mostly from graft donor cells, taken 360 days after TCRalphabeta/CD19-depleted stem cell transplant. The rearrangement links TRBV12-3 or TRBV12-4 to TRBJ2-5; tentatively, D is TRBD2 (7 bases). The sequence derives from a boy younger than two who had a stem cell transplant for SCID, so the T cells may come from the graft donor. The CDR3 sequence: CASSYEGGGAEKTQYF. Here the CDR3 DNA reads TGTGCCAGCAGCTACGAAGGTGGGGGGGCTGAGAAGACCCAGTACTTC.